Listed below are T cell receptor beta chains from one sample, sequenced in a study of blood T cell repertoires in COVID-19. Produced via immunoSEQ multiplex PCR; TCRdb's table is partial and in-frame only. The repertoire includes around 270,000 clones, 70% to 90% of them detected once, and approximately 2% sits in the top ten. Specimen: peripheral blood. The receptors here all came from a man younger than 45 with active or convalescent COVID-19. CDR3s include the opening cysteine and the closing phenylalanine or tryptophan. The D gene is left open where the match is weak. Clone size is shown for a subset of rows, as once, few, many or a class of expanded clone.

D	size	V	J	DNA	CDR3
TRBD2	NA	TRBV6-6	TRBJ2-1	TGTGCCAGCAGTTACCGCGGGGGAGGGGACAATGAGCAGTTCTTC	CASSYRGGGDNEQFF
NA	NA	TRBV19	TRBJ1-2	TGTGCCAGTAGTGGACGGGGCAGGGGTCGGTCAGGCTACACCTTC	CASSGRGRGRSGYTF
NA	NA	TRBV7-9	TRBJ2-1	TGTGCCAGCAGAAGTATACGGGGGGCCCGAAACAATGAGCAGTTCTTC	CASRSIRGARNNEQFF
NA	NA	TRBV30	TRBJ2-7	TGTGCCTGGACCACGACCAAGGGGCATTGGGTGCAGTACTTC	CAWTTTKGHWVQYF
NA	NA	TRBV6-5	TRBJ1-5	TGTGCCAGCTCTTATCAGCCCCAGCATTTT	CASSYQPQHF
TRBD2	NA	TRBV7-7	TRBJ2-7	TGTGCCAGCAGCTTAGGCGGGGGGAGCTCCTACGAGCAGTACTTC	CASSLGGGSSYEQYF
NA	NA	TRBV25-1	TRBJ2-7	TGTGCCAGCCAAACCCAACAGGGTTCGGGCGAGCAGTACTTC	CASQTQQGSGEQYF
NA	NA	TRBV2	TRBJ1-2	TGTGCCAGCAGTGGTCTCAGGGAGGGTGGCTACACCTTC	CASSGLREGGYTF
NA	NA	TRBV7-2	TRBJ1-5	TGTGCCAGCAGCCTCCCCCTATTGGCCCAGCATTTT	CASSLPLLAQHF
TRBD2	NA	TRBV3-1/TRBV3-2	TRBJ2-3	TGTGCCAGCAGCCAAGATCTGGGGGGGTCCACAGATACGCAGTATTTT	CASSQDLGGSTDTQYF
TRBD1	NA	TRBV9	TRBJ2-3	TGTGCCAGCAGCGTAGTCGAGGGGGCCCGGACAGATACGCAGTATTTT	CASSVVEGARTDTQYF
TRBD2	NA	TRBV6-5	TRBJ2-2	TGTGCCAGCAGTTACGGGACTAGGCGCACCGGGGAGCTGTTTTTT	CASSYGTRRTGELFF
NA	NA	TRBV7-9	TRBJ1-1	TGTGCCACCCTAGACCAACCCCAGGGCACTGAAGCTTTCTTT	CATLDQPQGTEAFF
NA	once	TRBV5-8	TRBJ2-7	TGTGCCAGCAGCTTTTCATTGTACGAGCAGTACTTC	CASSFSLYEQYF
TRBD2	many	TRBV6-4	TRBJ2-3	TGTGCCAGCAGTGACTCGGGTAACGGGGGGGCCGAGTATTTT	CASSDSGNGGAEYF
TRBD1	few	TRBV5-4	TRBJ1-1	TGTGCCAGCAGCCTCCGGGACAGGGGAGCTTTCTTT	CASSLRDRGAFF
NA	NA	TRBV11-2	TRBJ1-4	TGTGCCAGCAGCTTAGGGGCAGGGTCGAATGAAAAACTGTTTTTT	CASSLGAGSNEKLFF
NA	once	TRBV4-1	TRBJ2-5	TGCGCCAGCAGCGGTCACATCGGGGAGACCCAGTACTTC	CASSGHIGETQYF
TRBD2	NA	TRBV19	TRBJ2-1	TGTGCCAGTAGTTTCCGACTAGCGGGGGGGTACAATGAGCAGTTCTTC	CASSFRLAGGYNEQFF
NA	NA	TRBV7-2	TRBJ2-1	TGTGCCAGCAACGAAATAGGGGGAGGGTTGGATGAGCAGTTCTTC	CASNEIGGGLDEQFF
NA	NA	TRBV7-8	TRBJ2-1	TGTGCCAGCAGCTCGGCTAGGTCAAGCTCCTACAATGAGCAGTTCTTC	CASSSARSSSYNEQFF
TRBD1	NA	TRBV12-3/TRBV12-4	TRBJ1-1	TGTGCCAGCAGGGGGACAGGGTACCCCGAAGCTTTCTTT	CASRGTGYPEAFF
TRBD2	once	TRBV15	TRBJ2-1	TGTGCCACCAGCAGTCCCCTGGGACTAGCGGGGGGGAACTACAATGAGCAGTTCTTC	CATSSPLGLAGGNYNEQFF
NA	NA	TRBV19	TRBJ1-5	TGTGCCAGTAGTCTGGATGGGGCGGACAATCAGCCCCAGCATTTT	CASSLDGADNQPQHF
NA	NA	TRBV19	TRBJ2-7	TGTGCCAGTAGTTCGCCACAGGGTCGGGACGAGCAGTACTTC	CASSSPQGRDEQYF
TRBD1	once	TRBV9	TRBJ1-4	TGTGCCAGCAGCTCATCGACAGGGAGTTATGAAAAACTGTTTTTT	CASSSSTGSYEKLFF
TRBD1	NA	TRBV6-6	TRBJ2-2	TGTGCCAGCAAATACAGGGGCGCGAACACCGGGGAGCTGTTTTTT	CASKYRGANTGELFF
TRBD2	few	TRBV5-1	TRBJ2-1	TGCGCCAGCAGCTTGTCTAGCGGGGGGGCCTACAACAATGAGCAGTTCTTC	CASSLSSGGAYNNEQFF
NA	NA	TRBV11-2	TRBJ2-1	TGTGCCAGCAGCTTAGAACAGAACAATGAGCAGTTCTTC	CASSLEQNNEQFF
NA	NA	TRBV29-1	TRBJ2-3	TGCAGCGTTGTCGTCAGCACAGATACGCAGTATTTT	CSVVVSTDTQYF
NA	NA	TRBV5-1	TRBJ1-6	TGCGCCAGTAGCCTAGCAGGAGTTAATTCACCCCTCCACTTT	CASSLAGVNSPLHF
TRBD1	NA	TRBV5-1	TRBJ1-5	TGCGCCAGCAGCTTACCGGGACAGGGGGAGTACTCTAGCAATCAGCCCCAGCATTTT	CASSLPGQGEYSSNQPQHF
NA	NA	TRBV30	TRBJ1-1	TGTGCCTGGAGTGTATCAGGGTTGGGGAACACTGAAGCTTTCTTT	CAWSVSGLGNTEAFF
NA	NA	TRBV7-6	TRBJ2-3	TGTGCCAGCAGCTTAGTCGGCAGGGGCACAGATACGCAGTATTTT	CASSLVGRGTDTQYF
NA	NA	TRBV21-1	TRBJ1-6	TGTGCCAGCAGCAAAGTCGGGGGGCCACTTAATTCACCCCTCCACTTT	CASSKVGGPLNSPLHF
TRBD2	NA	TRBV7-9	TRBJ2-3	TGTGCCAGCAGCTCAGGTGACGGGGGGGAAGACACAGATACGCAGTATTTT	CASSSGDGGEDTDTQYF
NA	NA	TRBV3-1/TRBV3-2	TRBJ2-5	TGTGCCAGCAGCCAAGCTCCTGTCCCACTACACTTC	CASSQAPVPLHF
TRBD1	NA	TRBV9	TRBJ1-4	TGTGCCAGCAGCCCACTTACCGGACAGGTGATTGGAAAACTGTTTTTT	CASSPLTGQVIGKLFF
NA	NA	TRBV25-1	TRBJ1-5	TGTGCCAGCAGTAACACACCATATAGCAATCAGCCCCAGCATTTT	CASSNTPYSNQPQHF
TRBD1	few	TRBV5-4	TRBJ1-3	TGTGCCAGCAGCGAGGACAGGTACTCTGGAAACACCATATATTTT	CASSEDRYSGNTIYF
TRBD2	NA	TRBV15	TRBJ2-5	TGTGCCACCAGCGCTAGCGGGGGGGCCCTTGAGACCCAGTACTTC	CATSASGGALETQYF
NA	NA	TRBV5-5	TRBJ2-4	TGTGCCAGCAGCTTGAAGGATGGCGGCACGCGGAACATTCAGTACTTC	CASSLKDGGTRNIQYF
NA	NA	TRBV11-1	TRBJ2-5	TGTGCCAGCAGCAGTACAGGGTTAGAGACCCAGTACTTC	CASSSTGLETQYF
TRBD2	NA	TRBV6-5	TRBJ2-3	TGTGCCAGCAGTCCTGGGACTAGCGGGGCAGATACGCAGTATTTT	CASSPGTSGADTQYF
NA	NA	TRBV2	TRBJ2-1	TGTGCCAGCAGCCGTGCGAATGAGCAGTTCTTC	CASSRANEQFF
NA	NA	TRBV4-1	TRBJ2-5	TGCGCCAGCAGCCAGGCAGGGGTATTTGAGGAAATGGAGACCCAGTACTTC	CASSQAGVFEEMETQYF
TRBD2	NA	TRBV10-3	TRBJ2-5	TGTGCCATCAGTGAGTCTAGCGGGGGGGAAGAGACCCAGTACTTC	CAISESSGGEETQYF
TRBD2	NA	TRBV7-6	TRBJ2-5	TGTGCCAGCAGCTTAGGCGGGGGGGCCACTGAGACCCAGTACTTC	CASSLGGGATETQYF
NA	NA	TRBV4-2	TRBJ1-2	TGTGCCAGCAGCCAAGTAGCATCGGCCAGGGGTCGGAACTATGGCTACACCTTC	CASSQVASARGRNYGYTF
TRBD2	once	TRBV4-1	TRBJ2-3	TGCGCCAGCAGCCAAGAGAGGACTAGCGGGGGGTCAAATACGCAGTATTTT	CASSQERTSGGSNTQYF
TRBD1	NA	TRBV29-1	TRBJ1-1	TGCAGCTCCGATTTTGGGACAGGGGGGAGTACTGAAGCTTTCTTT	CSSDFGTGGSTEAFF
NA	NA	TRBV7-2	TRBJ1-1	TGTGCCAGCAGCTTAGCGGGTGGGAGCACTGAAGCTTTCTTT	CASSLAGGSTEAFF
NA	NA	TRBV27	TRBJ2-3	TGTGCCAGCAGTGAGGGACCCCTAGGGGGTACGCAGTATTTT	CASSEGPLGGTQYF
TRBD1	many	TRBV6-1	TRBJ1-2	TGTGCCAGCAGTGAAGGTAGTTGGACAGGTGCTAACTATGGCTACACCTTC	CASSEGSWTGANYGYTF
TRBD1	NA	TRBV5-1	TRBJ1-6	TGCGCCAGCAGTTGGGGGACAGGGATTCCGTCCCTCCACTTT	CASSWGTGIPSLHF
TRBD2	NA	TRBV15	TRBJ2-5	TGTGCCACCAGCAGAGGTCTAGCGGGGGGCCTCCAAGAGACCCAGTACTTC	CATSRGLAGGLQETQYF
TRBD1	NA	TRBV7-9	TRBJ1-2	TGTGCCAGCAGCCGCGGGACAGGGGCTAACTATGGCTACACCTTC	CASSRGTGANYGYTF
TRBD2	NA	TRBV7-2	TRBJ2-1	TGTGCCAGCAGGCCCATACCCGGGGGGTACAATGAGCAGTTCTTC	CASRPIPGGYNEQFF
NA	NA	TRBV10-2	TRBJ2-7	TGCGCCAGCAGAGAAGTCCGGAGCGGATCCTACGAGCAGTACTTC	CASREVRSGSYEQYF